This TCR beta chain derives from a study of blood T cell repertoires in COVID-19. Assay used: immunoSEQ multiplex PCR; TCRdb lists only in-frame clones, some missing. The sample shows 230,000 or so clones, roughly 89% of them seen only once. The CDR3 covers 15 residues. Losses at the gene ends were 0 bases for V and 1 base for J; bases not matched to a gene: 0. Per the germline V gene, CDR1 is SGDLS and CDR2 is YYNGEE. Material: peripheral blood. V gene TRBV9 combines with J gene TRBJ2-3; 9 nucleotides match TRBD1. The sequence derives from a woman aged 40 to 55 who had recovered from COVID-19. The CDR3 loop reads CASSVGQGGTDTQYF. The CDR3 DNA reads as TGTGCCAGCAGCGTAGGACAGGGGGGCACAGATACGCAGTATTTT. Filled out from reference TRBV9 and TRBJ2-3, the complete variable domain reads DSGVTQTPKHLITATGQRVTLRCSPRSGDLSVYWYQQSLDQGLQFLIQYYNGEERAKGNILERFSAQQFPDLHSELNLSSLELGDSALYFCASSVGQGGTDTQYFGPGTRLTVL.